The rows below give T cell receptor beta chains drawn from one sample of a study of cytomegalovirus exposure and HLA in healthy donors. Produced via immunoSEQ multiplex PCR; TCRdb's table is partial and in-frame only. The table lists approximately 170,000 clones, less than 75% of them singletons. Sequenced sample: PBMCs. The receptors here all came from a girl aged 10 to 17 in good health and CMV-seronegative. CDR3s include the opening cysteine and the closing phenylalanine or tryptophan. The size field is filled for only some rows; it gives once, few, many or a size class.

NA,TRBV9,TRBJ2-5,CASSVAGQETQYF
NA,TRBV11-3,TRBJ2-7,CASSAQGYEQYF
NA,TRBV5-4,TRBJ2-3,CASSSILARETDTQYF
NA,TRBV6-1,TRBJ2-7,CASSEAAGGEQYF
NA,TRBV5-1,TRBJ1-1,CASSIGTRTGDTEAFF
NA,TRBV4-2,TRBJ1-5,CASSQDHPRYSNQPQHF
NA,TRBV25-1,TRBJ2-2,CASSERVSGDSGGELFF
NA,TRBV5-1,TRBJ1-2,CASSFDTDLQGAWGYTF
once,TRBV30,TRBJ1-5,CAWSANPGQSNQPQHF
NA,TRBV7-9,TRBJ1-1,CASSPIGTANTEAFF
once,TRBV2,TRBJ2-1,CASREGQGLYNEQFF
NA,TRBV9,TRBJ1-2,CASSVSTGASLNYGYTF
few,TRBV7-3,TRBJ2-2,CASSPNSPNTGELFF
once,TRBV6-1,TRBJ2-7,CASSAGTGIYEQYF
NA,TRBV4-1,TRBJ1-3,CASSQDLGNTIYF
NA,TRBV9,TRBJ2-7,CASSPGSTYEQYF
once,TRBV7-6,TRBJ2-1,CASSLSFSVWSSLYNEQFF
NA,TRBV29-1,TRBJ2-7,CSVEGSGTPHYEQYF
NA,TRBV18,TRBJ2-3,CASSPQGLAGLEPDTQYF
NA,TRBV5-1,TRBJ2-7,CARRQGRRTYEQYF
NA,TRBV7-6,NA,CASSPSTGGTHEQYF
once,TRBV6-1,TRBJ1-3,CASSEEGASSGNTIYF
once,TRBV10-1,TRBJ1-1,CASSERRQDEAFF
NA,TRBV29-1,NA,CSVQTGGYEQYF
NA,TRBV5-4,TRBJ1-1,CASSLFFGGTNTEAFF
NA,TRBV30,TRBJ1-2,CAWREDRGGYTF
NA,TRBV27,TRBJ2-2,CASSELAGAPMRHGELFF
NA,TRBV5-1,TRBJ1-3,CASSLLSGNTIYF
NA,TRBV2,TRBJ2-3,CASSWDRGSTDTQYF
few,TRBV5-5,TRBJ1-1,CASRNPWTDTEAFF
NA,TRBV5-6,TRBJ1-2,CASSPEGQGVYGYTF
NA,TRBV5-6,TRBJ1-2,CASSSGQAEYGYTF
NA,TRBV4-1,TRBJ1-5,CASSQEGDNNQPQHF
once,TRBV2,TRBJ1-4,CASSEESLEYNEKLFF
NA,TRBV19,TRBJ2-7,CASSTYSRRWEQYF
NA,TRBV10-2,TRBJ2-5,CASRRLAGHGDQYF
NA,TRBV2,TRBJ1-2,CASSEDRGVRGYTF
NA,TRBV5-1,TRBJ2-7,CASSLDLFYEQYF
NA,TRBV2,TRBJ1-5,CASKGGLRDQPQHF
NA,TRBV9,TRBJ2-1,CASSPPAGEQFF
NA,TRBV9,TRBJ1-1,CASSVGGVDAMNTEAFF
once,TRBV6-4,TRBJ1-1,CASSAGASSTEAFF
NA,TRBV6-5,TRBJ2-7,CASSNGYEQYF
once,TRBV2,TRBJ1-2,CAGTGTGYGYTF
NA,TRBV7-2,TRBJ1-2,CASSLWQAEGYGYTF
NA,TRBV6-6,TRBJ1-1,CASSGRQGRGTEAFF
NA,TRBV10-1,TRBJ1-1,CASSPHPTGLGTEAFF
NA,TRBV5-6,TRBJ1-5,CASSPGGALGRQPQHF
few,TRBV6-5,TRBJ2-2,CAIGARDRVTGELFF
NA,TRBV7-7,TRBJ2-1,CASSPMRGADNEQFF
NA,TRBV4-1,TRBJ2-1,CASSQGQGASYNEQFF
few,TRBV6-1,TRBJ1-2,CASSADSFPYGYTF
NA,TRBV5-1,TRBJ2-3,CASSSLAGGQTDTQYF